This record covers a single T cell receptor beta chain. Its target is not known. The data were taken from a study of cytomegalovirus exposure and HLA in healthy donors. Study observations and caveats: The authors judged a highly shared variant cluster likely a sequencing artifact. In a later analysis, TCR beta V- and J-gene trimming was associated with a missense DCLRE1C variant. The authors enumerated some 170 TCR beta chains as linked to cytomegalovirus.

CDR3 length: 14 amino acids. The V gene lost 3 bases and the J gene lost 6 bases, with 11 bases spanning the gap. CDR1 and CDR2 from the germline V gene are MNHEY and SMNVEV (reference sequence). Donors had nominal health at sampling but likely had unrecorded immune exposures. Use of 60 Vbeta and 13 Jbeta primers characterized the PCR. Sequenced by immunoSEQ multiplex PCR; TCRdb stores in-frame clones only, minus some. The table lists about 160,000 clones, about three quarters of them singletons. The chain joins TRBV27 to TRBJ1-4, with TRBD1 as a possible D gene (6 bases). Source material: PBMCs. This clonotype was obtained from a woman in her fifties or sixties in good health and CMV-seropositive. The CDR3 loop is CASSLGGQYEKLFF. CDR3 in DNA: TGTGCCAGCAGTTTGGGGGGGCAGTATGAAAAACTGTTTTTT.